The 4 T cell receptor beta chains below come from one sample, sequenced in a study of T cell repertoires in cytomegalovirus infection (dated by TCRdb to about 2019). Which antigens these TCRs recognize remains unknown. Interpreted using the paper, the treatment or condition label stands for: in vitro stimulation with specific CMV peptide epitopes to enrich CMV-specific T cells. This sample was sequenced with an Illumina HiSeq 1500. TCRdb passed the public sequencing reads through fastp at Q25 and MiXCR, retaining productive beta sequences. For every CDR3 protein sequence, its rows merge into one entry that carries the most common genes and DNA. A total of about 890,000 distinct CDR3 sequences appear in this sample, roughly 30% of them only once. Clones ranked in the top ten supply around 15% of the sample. This specimen consisted of cultured CD8+ T cells from PBMCs, obtained from culture after CMV antigen stimulation. These receptors originate from a human donor in good health (CMV status not recorded). Some clones in this sample may be carry-over from other donors' samples.

This clonotype has only a few counts. V and J are TRBV4-1 and TRBJ2-1; D might be TRBD1 (5 bases). V was cut by 0 bases and J by 0 bases, with 12 bases left in between. Germline V gene lookup returns CDR1 MGHRA and CDR2 YSYEKL. This CDR3 is built from 17 residues. CDR3 in DNA: TGCGCCAGCAGCCAAGAAGACAGTCTGAGCTCCTACAATGAGCAGTTCTTC. Residues: CASSQEDSLSSYNEQFF.

Regarding this clonotype: A read error may account for a junction end that differs from germline. The V call is TRBV6-5, the J call TRBJ2-7; unclear D gene. Germline V gene lookup returns CDR1 MNHEY and CDR2 SVGAGI. The CDR3 sequence is 11 residues long. CDR3 sequence reads: CASAASHEQYF. CDR3 nucleotide sequence: TGTGCCAGCGCCGCCTCCCACGAGCAGTACTTC.

The CDR3 DNA reads as TGCGCCAGCAGCCAAGATCCCCCCGGGGGAGAAGAGACCCAGTACTTC. Translated, it gives CASSQDPPGGEETQYF. The chain combines TRBV4-3 with TRBJ2-5; D may be TRBD2 (6 bases). There are 16 residues in the CDR3. Germline lookup yields CDR1 LGHNA and CDR2 YSLEER. Trimming pared 0 bases from V and 3 bases from J, leaving 14 bases between.

This clonotype has at least ten counts. J is TRBJ2-1 and V is TRBV24-1; D perhaps matches TRBD1 (6 bases). Trimming shortened V by 3 bases and J by 0 bases, and 26 bases separated the two germline ends. This CDR3 has 21 residues. Germline V gives CDR1 KGHDR, CDR2 SFDVKD. In DNA, the CDR3 is TGTGCCACCAGTGATCCCCACGGACAGTCCTGGGACCCAAGCTCCTACAATGAGCAGTTCTTC. It specifies CATSDPHGQSWDPSSYNEQFF.